This entry is about one TCR beta chain. This sample stems from a study of blood T cell repertoires in COVID-19. CDR1 GTSNPN and CDR2 SVGIG come from the germline V gene (reference sequence). Deletions cut 1 base from V and 4 bases from J, with 5 bases between. The length of the CDR3 is 12 residues. The table came from immunoSEQ multiplex PCR; TCRdb's copy has only in-frame clones and leaves some out. This sample has 250,000 or so clones, with 70% to 90% found just once. Sequencing used peripheral blood. The TCR was taken from a man aged 50 to 59 with acute or convalescent COVID-19. The V and J genes are TRBV30 and TRBJ1-5; D is unclear. The DNA for the CDR3 is TGTGCCTGGAGTGCCGGGAATCAGCCCCAGCATTTT. Translated: CAWSAGNQPQHF.